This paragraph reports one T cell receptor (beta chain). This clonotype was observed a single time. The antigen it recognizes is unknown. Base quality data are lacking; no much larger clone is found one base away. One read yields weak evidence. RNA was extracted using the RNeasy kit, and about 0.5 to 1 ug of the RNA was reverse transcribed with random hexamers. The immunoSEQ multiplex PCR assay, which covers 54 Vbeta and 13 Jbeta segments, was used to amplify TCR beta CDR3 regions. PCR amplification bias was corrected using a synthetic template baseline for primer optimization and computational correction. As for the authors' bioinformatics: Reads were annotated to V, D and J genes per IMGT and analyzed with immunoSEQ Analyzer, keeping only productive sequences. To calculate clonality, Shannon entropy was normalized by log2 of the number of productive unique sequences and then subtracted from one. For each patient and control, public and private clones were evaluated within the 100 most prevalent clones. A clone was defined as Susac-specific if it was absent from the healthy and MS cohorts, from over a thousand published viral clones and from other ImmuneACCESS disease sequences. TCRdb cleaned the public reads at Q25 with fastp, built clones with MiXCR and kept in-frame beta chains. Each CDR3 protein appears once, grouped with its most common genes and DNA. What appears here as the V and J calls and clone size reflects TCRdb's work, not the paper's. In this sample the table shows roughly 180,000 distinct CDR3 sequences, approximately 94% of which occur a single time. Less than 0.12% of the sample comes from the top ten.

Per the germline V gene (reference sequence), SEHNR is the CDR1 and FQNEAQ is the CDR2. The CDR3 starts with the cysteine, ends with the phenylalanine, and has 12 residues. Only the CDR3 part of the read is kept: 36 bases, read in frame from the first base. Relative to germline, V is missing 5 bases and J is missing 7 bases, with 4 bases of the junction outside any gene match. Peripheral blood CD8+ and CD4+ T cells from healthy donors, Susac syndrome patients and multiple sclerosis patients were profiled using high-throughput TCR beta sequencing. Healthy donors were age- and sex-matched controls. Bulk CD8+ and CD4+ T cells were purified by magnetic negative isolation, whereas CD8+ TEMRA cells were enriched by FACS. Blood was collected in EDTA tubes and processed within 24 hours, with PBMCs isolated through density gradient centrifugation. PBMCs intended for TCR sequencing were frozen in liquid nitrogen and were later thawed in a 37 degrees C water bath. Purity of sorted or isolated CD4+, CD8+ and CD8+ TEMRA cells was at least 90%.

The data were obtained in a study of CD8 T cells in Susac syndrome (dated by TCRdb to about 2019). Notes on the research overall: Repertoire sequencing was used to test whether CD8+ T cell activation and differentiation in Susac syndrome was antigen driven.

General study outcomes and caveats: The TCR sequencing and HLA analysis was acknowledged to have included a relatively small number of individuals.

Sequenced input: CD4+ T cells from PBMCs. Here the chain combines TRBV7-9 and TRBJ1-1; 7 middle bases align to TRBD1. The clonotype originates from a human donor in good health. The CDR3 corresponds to CASSVTGNEAFF. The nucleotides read TGTGCCAGCAGCGTGACAGGGAATGAAGCTTTCTTT.